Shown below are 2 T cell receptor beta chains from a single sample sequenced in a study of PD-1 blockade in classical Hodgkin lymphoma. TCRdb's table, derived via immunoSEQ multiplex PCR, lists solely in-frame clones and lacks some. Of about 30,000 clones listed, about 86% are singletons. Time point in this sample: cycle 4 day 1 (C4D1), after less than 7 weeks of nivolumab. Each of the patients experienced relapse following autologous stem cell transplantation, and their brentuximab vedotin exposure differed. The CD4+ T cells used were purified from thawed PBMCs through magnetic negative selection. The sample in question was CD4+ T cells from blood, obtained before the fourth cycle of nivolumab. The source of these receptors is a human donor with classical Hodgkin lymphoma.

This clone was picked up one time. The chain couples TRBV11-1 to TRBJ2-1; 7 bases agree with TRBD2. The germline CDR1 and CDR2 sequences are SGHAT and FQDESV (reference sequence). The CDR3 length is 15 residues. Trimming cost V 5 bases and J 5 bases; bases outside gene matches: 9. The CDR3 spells CASSKGLADHNEQFF. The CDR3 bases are TGTGCCAGCAGCAAGGGGCTAGCGGACCACAATGAGCAGTTCTTC.

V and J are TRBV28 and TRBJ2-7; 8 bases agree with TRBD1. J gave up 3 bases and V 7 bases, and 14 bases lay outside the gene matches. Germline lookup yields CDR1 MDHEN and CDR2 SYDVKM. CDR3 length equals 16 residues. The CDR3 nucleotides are TGTGCCAGCAACGCGGTGATAGGACAGGGATACTACGAGCAGTACTTC. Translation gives CASNAVIGQGYYEQYF.